This paragraph reports one TCR beta chain. Its specificity is unknown. These data originate in a study of cytomegalovirus exposure and HLA in healthy donors. With 60 Vbeta and 13 Jbeta primers, the PCR was carried out. Sequencing was performed with immunoSEQ multiplex PCR; in TCRdb, only in-frame clones are kept and a portion is missing. This repertoire shows roughly 56,000 clones, 81% found once; its top ten account for approximately 2.3%. Trimming stripped 1 base from V and 9 bases from J, with 14 bases between. Per germline, CDR1 SGHDT and CDR2 YYEEEE. The length of the CDR3 is 14 residues. Regarding the study as a whole: Being indistinguishable, some V segments were excluded, TRBV6-2 and TRBV6-3 among them.

The chain has TRBV5-6 and TRBJ1-5, with D uncertain. This TCR was sampled from a boy aged 5-17 years in good health and CMV-seropositive. Sequencing used PBMCs. The CDR3 sequence: CASSLSLEARPQHF. CDR3 nucleotide sequence: TGTGCCAGCAGCTTGAGTCTCGAAGCTCGGCCCCAGCATTTT.